Listed below are T cell receptor beta chains from one sample, sequenced in a study of T cell changes during pregnancy in multiple sclerosis. The data were produced by immunoSEQ multiplex PCR, yet TCRdb's version contains in-frame clones alone and is incomplete. The repertoire has about 31,000 clones, about 87% of them found once; the top ten carry about 7.7%. The material was CD8+ T cells from peripheral blood mononuclear cells, obtained before pregnancy. The receptor set was obtained from a female donor with multiple sclerosis, enrolled in a pregnancy study. Each CDR3 is given with its conserved first and last residue. A D gene is named only where the DNA matches it firmly. Rows may omit the clone size; those that give it use once, few, many or a size class.

V gene: TRBV27
D gene: NA
J gene: TRBJ2-2
clone size: NA
CDR3 protein: CASSLAGRVFGTGELFF
CDR3 DNA: TGTGCCAGCAGTTTAGCGGGACGGGTTTTTGGCACCGGGGAGCTGTTTTTT

V gene: TRBV6-6
D gene: TRBD1
J gene: TRBJ2-1
clone size: NA
CDR3 protein: CASSHQGAYNEQFF
CDR3 DNA: TGTGCCAGCAGTCATCAGGGGGCCTACAATGAGCAGTTCTTC

V gene: TRBV27
D gene: NA
J gene: TRBJ2-6
clone size: NA
CDR3 protein: CASSNLDSNSGANVLTF
CDR3 DNA: TGTGCCAGCAGCAACCTGGACAGCAACTCTGGGGCCAACGTCCTGACTTTC

V gene: TRBV28
D gene: NA
J gene: TRBJ2-7
clone size: NA
CDR3 protein: CASSLTLGQSSYEQYF
CDR3 DNA: TGTGCCAGCAGCCTCACGCTCGGACAGAGCTCCTACGAGCAGTACTTC

V gene: TRBV28
D gene: NA
J gene: TRBJ2-5
clone size: NA
CDR3 protein: CASSFLNSLQETQYF
CDR3 DNA: TGTGCCAGCAGTTTTCTTAACAGCTTGCAAGAGACCCAGTACTTC

V gene: TRBV18
D gene: NA
J gene: TRBJ2-7
clone size: NA
CDR3 protein: CASSPPSEGEQYF
CDR3 DNA: TGTGCCAGCTCACCGCCAAGCGAAGGCGAGCAGTACTTC

V gene: TRBV19
D gene: NA
J gene: TRBJ1-2
clone size: NA
CDR3 protein: CASSPRANYGYTF
CDR3 DNA: TGTGCCAGTAGTCCGCGAGCCAACTATGGCTACACCTTC

V gene: TRBV6-5
D gene: TRBD1
J gene: TRBJ1-1
clone size: NA
CDR3 protein: CASSYRQGAGTEAFF
CDR3 DNA: TGTGCCAGCAGTTATCGACAGGGGGCAGGTACTGAAGCTTTCTTT

V gene: TRBV27
D gene: TRBD2
J gene: TRBJ2-3
clone size: NA
CDR3 protein: CASTLAGNTDTQYF
CDR3 DNA: TGTGCCAGCACCTTAGCGGGAAACACAGATACGCAGTATTTT

V gene: TRBV5-1
D gene: TRBD2
J gene: TRBJ2-7
clone size: once
CDR3 protein: CASSFSGTTYEQYF
CDR3 DNA: TGCGCCAGCAGCTTCTCCGGGACTACATACGAGCAGTACTTC

V gene: TRBV5-6
D gene: NA
J gene: TRBJ1-1
clone size: NA
CDR3 protein: CASSLGHFTEAFF
CDR3 DNA: TGTGCCAGCAGCTTGGGACATTTCACTGAAGCTTTCTTT

V gene: TRBV19
D gene: TRBD2
J gene: TRBJ2-1
clone size: NA
CDR3 protein: CASSILAGDVDEQFF
CDR3 DNA: TGTGCCAGTAGCATTCTAGCGGGGGATGTGGATGAGCAGTTCTTC

V gene: TRBV9
D gene: NA
J gene: TRBJ1-1
clone size: NA
CDR3 protein: CASSVQNRVNTEAFF
CDR3 DNA: TGTGCCAGCAGCGTCCAAAACAGGGTGAACACTGAAGCTTTCTTT

V gene: TRBV7-7
D gene: NA
J gene: TRBJ2-2
clone size: NA
CDR3 protein: CASSLAPLGELFF
CDR3 DNA: TGTGCCAGCAGCTTAGCTCCCCTCGGGGAGCTGTTTTTT

V gene: TRBV7-9
D gene: NA
J gene: TRBJ1-3
clone size: NA
CDR3 protein: CASSPSLIGATSGNTIYF
CDR3 DNA: TGTGCCAGCAGCCCGTCCCTTATAGGGGCCACCTCTGGAAACACCATATATTTT

V gene: TRBV6-5
D gene: TRBD2
J gene: TRBJ2-3
clone size: NA
CDR3 protein: CASSSELAGGDTQYF
CDR3 DNA: TGTGCCAGCAGCAGCGAGCTAGCGGGGGGGGATACGCAGTATTTT

V gene: TRBV4-3
D gene: NA
J gene: TRBJ1-2
clone size: NA
CDR3 protein: CASSQDRAGLSGYTF
CDR3 DNA: TGCGCCAGCAGCCAAGATCGCGCAGGGTTGAGTGGCTACACCTTC

V gene: TRBV5-3
D gene: TRBD1
J gene: TRBJ1-2
clone size: NA
CDR3 protein: CARSPRQGSLYGYTF
CDR3 DNA: TGTGCCAGAAGCCCCAGACAGGGTTCTTTGTATGGCTACACCTTC

V gene: TRBV2
D gene: NA
J gene: TRBJ1-1
clone size: NA
CDR3 protein: CASRMADTEAFF
CDR3 DNA: TGTGCCAGCCGGATGGCGGACACTGAAGCTTTCTTT

V gene: TRBV4-3
D gene: NA
J gene: TRBJ1-2
clone size: NA
CDR3 protein: CASSQEPDTGYNYGYTF
CDR3 DNA: TGCGCCAGCAGCCAAGAACCTGATACAGGGTACAACTATGGCTACACCTTC

V gene: TRBV4-3
D gene: NA
J gene: TRBJ2-3
clone size: NA
CDR3 protein: CASSQDTSLGDTQYF
CDR3 DNA: TGCGCCAGCAGCCAAGATACTAGTCTGGGAGATACGCAGTATTTT

V gene: TRBV12-1
D gene: NA
J gene: TRBJ2-2
clone size: NA
CDR3 protein: CASSSDRGQNTGELFF
CDR3 DNA: TGTGCCAGCAGCTCGGACAGAGGACAGAACACCGGGGAGCTGTTTTTT

V gene: TRBV6-1
D gene: NA
J gene: TRBJ1-5
clone size: NA
CDR3 protein: CASSVKEGQGDQPQHF
CDR3 DNA: TGTGCCAGCAGTGTAAAAGAAGGGCAGGGCGATCAGCCCCAGCATTTT

V gene: TRBV2
D gene: NA
J gene: TRBJ2-7
clone size: NA
CDR3 protein: CASSVQAYEQYF
CDR3 DNA: TGTGCCAGCAGTGTCCAGGCCTACGAGCAGTACTTC

V gene: TRBV6-6
D gene: TRBD1
J gene: TRBJ2-7
clone size: NA
CDR3 protein: CASSWDRGYEQYF
CDR3 DNA: TGTGCCAGCAGCTGGGACAGGGGCTACGAGCAGTACTTC

V gene: TRBV6-5
D gene: TRBD1
J gene: TRBJ1-2
clone size: NA
CDR3 protein: CASSQGTGQEGYTF
CDR3 DNA: TGTGCCAGCAGCCAAGGGACAGGGCAGGAGGGCTACACCTTC

V gene: TRBV7-9
D gene: TRBD2
J gene: TRBJ2-7
clone size: NA
CDR3 protein: CASSLGLAGGTKEQYF
CDR3 DNA: TGTGCCAGCAGCTTAGGACTAGCGGGAGGAACTAAGGAGCAGTACTTC

V gene: TRBV7-7
D gene: NA
J gene: TRBJ1-6
clone size: NA
CDR3 protein: CASSPAAVFSYNSPLHF
CDR3 DNA: TGTGCCAGCAGCCCGGCGGCGGTATTCTCCTATAATTCACCCCTCCACTTT

V gene: TRBV2
D gene: TRBD2
J gene: TRBJ2-2
clone size: NA
CDR3 protein: CASSDDGGRPFTGELFF
CDR3 DNA: TGTGCCAGCAGTGACGACGGCGGGAGGCCATTCACCGGGGAGCTGTTTTTT

V gene: TRBV7-2
D gene: TRBD2
J gene: TRBJ2-1
clone size: NA
CDR3 protein: CASSWTSGNEQFF
CDR3 DNA: TGTGCCAGCAGCTGGACTAGTGGCAATGAGCAGTTCTTC

V gene: TRBV9
D gene: NA
J gene: TRBJ1-6
clone size: few
CDR3 protein: CASSEGLPNSPLHF
CDR3 DNA: TGTGCCAGCAGCGAGGGACTTCCGAATTCACCCCTCCACTTT

V gene: TRBV15
D gene: TRBD2
J gene: TRBJ2-2
clone size: once
CDR3 protein: CATSRVLADNTGELFF
CDR3 DNA: TGTGCCACCAGCAGAGTTCTAGCGGACAACACCGGGGAGCTGTTTTTT

V gene: TRBV2
D gene: NA
J gene: TRBJ2-7
clone size: NA
CDR3 protein: CASSEAGRDYEQYF
CDR3 DNA: TGTGCCAGCAGTGAAGCAGGCAGGGATTACGAGCAGTACTTC

V gene: TRBV7-6
D gene: NA
J gene: TRBJ2-1
clone size: NA
CDR3 protein: CASSSWGLAAYNEQFF
CDR3 DNA: TGTGCCAGCAGCTCATGGGGGCTAGCGGCCTACAATGAGCAGTTCTTC

V gene: TRBV4-3
D gene: TRBD2
J gene: TRBJ2-7
clone size: NA
CDR3 protein: CASSRTTSGGIYEQYF
CDR3 DNA: TGCGCCAGCAGCCGAACGACTAGCGGGGGTATTTACGAGCAGTACTTC

V gene: TRBV7-2
D gene: NA
J gene: TRBJ1-1
clone size: NA
CDR3 protein: CASGLTGMNTEAFF
CDR3 DNA: TGTGCCAGCGGATTGACAGGTATGAACACTGAAGCTTTCTTT

V gene: TRBV2
D gene: NA
J gene: TRBJ1-1
clone size: NA
CDR3 protein: CASSEYGNTEAFF
CDR3 DNA: TGTGCCAGCAGTGAGTACGGGAACACTGAAGCTTTCTTT

V gene: TRBV15
D gene: TRBD1
J gene: TRBJ1-5
clone size: NA
CDR3 protein: CATSRWDRDSNQPQHF
CDR3 DNA: TGTGCCACCAGCAGATGGGACAGGGATAGCAATCAGCCCCAGCATTTT

V gene: TRBV28
D gene: NA
J gene: TRBJ2-1
clone size: NA
CDR3 protein: CASSLSLSYNEQFF
CDR3 DNA: TGTGCCAGCAGTTTATCCCTCTCCTACAATGAGCAGTTCTTC

V gene: TRBV7-9
D gene: NA
J gene: TRBJ2-7
clone size: NA
CDR3 protein: CASSLAGNSREQYF
CDR3 DNA: TGTGCCAGCAGCTTAGCTGGCAACTCGAGGGAGCAGTACTTC

V gene: TRBV4-1
D gene: NA
J gene: TRBJ1-5
clone size: once
CDR3 protein: CASSHQTDSNQPQHF
CDR3 DNA: TGCGCCAGCAGCCACCAGACAGATAGCAATCAGCCCCAGCATTTT

V gene: TRBV19
D gene: NA
J gene: TRBJ2-3
clone size: NA
CDR3 protein: CASSTRLEDTQYF
CDR3 DNA: TGTGCCAGTAGTACCCGACTTGAAGATACGCAGTATTTT

V gene: TRBV27
D gene: TRBD1
J gene: TRBJ1-1
clone size: NA
CDR3 protein: CASSLQQGRTEAFF
CDR3 DNA: TGTGCCAGCAGTTTACAACAGGGGCGGACTGAAGCTTTCTTT

V gene: TRBV9
D gene: NA
J gene: TRBJ2-5
clone size: once
CDR3 protein: CASSPGPAGETQYF
CDR3 DNA: TGTGCCAGCAGCCCCGGCCCCGCGGGAGAGACCCAGTACTTC

V gene: TRBV29-1
D gene: TRBD2
J gene: TRBJ2-1
clone size: NA
CDR3 protein: CSGVGEVGGATDEQFF
CDR3 DNA: TGCAGCGGGGTTGGTGAGGTCGGGGGGGCCACGGATGAGCAGTTCTTC

V gene: TRBV19
D gene: TRBD1
J gene: TRBJ2-7
clone size: once
CDR3 protein: CASSIGWDSSYEQYF
CDR3 DNA: TGTGCCAGTAGTATAGGTTGGGACAGCTCCTACGAGCAGTACTTC

V gene: TRBV6-4
D gene: NA
J gene: TRBJ2-1
clone size: once
CDR3 protein: CASSDSTGGFDEQFF
CDR3 DNA: TGTGCCAGCAGTGACTCGACGGGGGGCTTCGATGAGCAGTTCTTC

V gene: TRBV30
D gene: TRBD2
J gene: TRBJ2-1
clone size: NA
CDR3 protein: CAWSLGLDYNEQFF
CDR3 DNA: TGTGCCTGGAGTCTGGGACTAGACTACAATGAGCAGTTCTTC

V gene: TRBV27
D gene: NA
J gene: TRBJ2-5
clone size: NA
CDR3 protein: CASSWRGPRETQYF
CDR3 DNA: TGTGCCAGCAGTTGGAGGGGACCCCGGGAGACCCAGTACTTC

V gene: TRBV9
D gene: NA
J gene: TRBJ1-6
clone size: NA
CDR3 protein: CASSEWGLGSPLHF
CDR3 DNA: TGTGCCAGCAGCGAGTGGGGGCTCGGATCACCCCTCCACTTT

V gene: TRBV2
D gene: TRBD2
J gene: TRBJ2-1
clone size: NA
CDR3 protein: CASSDEAGLAGYEQFF
CDR3 DNA: TGTGCCAGCAGTGACGAAGCGGGACTAGCGGGATATGAGCAGTTCTTC

V gene: TRBV7-9
D gene: NA
J gene: TRBJ1-1
clone size: few
CDR3 protein: CASSLGTNTEAFF
CDR3 DNA: TGTGCCAGCAGCTTGGGCACGAACACTGAAGCTTTCTTT

V gene: TRBV7-9
D gene: NA
J gene: TRBJ1-1
clone size: once
CDR3 protein: CASSLTGDTEAFF
CDR3 DNA: TGTGCCAGCAGCTTAACCGGGGACACTGAAGCTTTCTTT

V gene: TRBV6-1
D gene: TRBD1
J gene: TRBJ1-2
clone size: few
CDR3 protein: CASSGTENYGYTF
CDR3 DNA: TGTGCCAGCAGCGGGACAGAGAACTATGGCTACACCTTC

V gene: TRBV11-1
D gene: NA
J gene: TRBJ2-1
clone size: NA
CDR3 protein: CASSLEAGPRGYNEQFF
CDR3 DNA: TGTGCCAGCAGCTTGGAAGCCGGGCCCAGGGGCTACAATGAGCAGTTCTTC

V gene: TRBV6-1
D gene: TRBD1
J gene: TRBJ1-6
clone size: NA
CDR3 protein: CASELEQGKNSPLHF
CDR3 DNA: TGTGCCAGCGAGCTCGAACAGGGGAAGAATTCACCCCTCCACTTT

V gene: TRBV4-1
D gene: NA
J gene: TRBJ2-7
clone size: NA
CDR3 protein: CASSQDSRVLEQYF
CDR3 DNA: TGCGCCAGCAGCCAAGATTCGAGGGTGCTCGAGCAGTACTTC

V gene: TRBV6-4
D gene: NA
J gene: TRBJ1-1
clone size: NA
CDR3 protein: CASSDSPGTEAFF
CDR3 DNA: TGTGCCAGCAGTGACTCCCCGGGCACTGAAGCTTTCTTT

V gene: TRBV7-9
D gene: NA
J gene: TRBJ2-5
clone size: NA
CDR3 protein: CASSLLSGLETQYF
CDR3 DNA: TGTGCCAGCAGCTTACTGTCAGGGCTAGAGACCCAGTACTTC